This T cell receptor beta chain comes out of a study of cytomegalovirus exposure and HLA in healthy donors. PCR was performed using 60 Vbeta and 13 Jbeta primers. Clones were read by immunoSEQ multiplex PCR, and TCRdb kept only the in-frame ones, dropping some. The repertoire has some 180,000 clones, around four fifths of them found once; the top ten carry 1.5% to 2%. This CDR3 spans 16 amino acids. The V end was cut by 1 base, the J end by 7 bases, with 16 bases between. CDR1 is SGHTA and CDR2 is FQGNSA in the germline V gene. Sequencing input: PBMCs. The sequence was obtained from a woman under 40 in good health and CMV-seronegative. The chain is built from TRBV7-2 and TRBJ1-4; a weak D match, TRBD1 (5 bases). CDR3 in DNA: TGTGCCAGCAGCTTAGAAGGGGCAGGCCGCTTTGAAAAACTGTTTTTT. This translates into CASSLEGAGRFEKLFF.